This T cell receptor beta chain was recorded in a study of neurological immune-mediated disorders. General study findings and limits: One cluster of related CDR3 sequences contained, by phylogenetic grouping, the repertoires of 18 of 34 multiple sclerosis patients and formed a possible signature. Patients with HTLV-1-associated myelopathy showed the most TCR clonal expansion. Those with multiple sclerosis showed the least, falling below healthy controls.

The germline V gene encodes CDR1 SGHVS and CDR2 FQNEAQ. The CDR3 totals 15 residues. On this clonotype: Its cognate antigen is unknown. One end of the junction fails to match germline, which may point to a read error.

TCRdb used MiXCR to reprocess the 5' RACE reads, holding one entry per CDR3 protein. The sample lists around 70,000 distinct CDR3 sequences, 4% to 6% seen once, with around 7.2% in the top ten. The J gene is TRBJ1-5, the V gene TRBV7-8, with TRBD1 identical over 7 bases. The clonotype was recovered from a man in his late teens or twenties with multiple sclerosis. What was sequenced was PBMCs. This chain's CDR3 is CASSILTGSHQPQNF. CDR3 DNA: TGTGCCAGCAGCATCCTGACAGGGTCGCATCAGCCCCAGAATTTT.